The 14 T cell receptor beta chains presented below share a single source sample, sequenced in a study of blood T cell repertoires in COVID-19. The assay was immunoSEQ multiplex PCR, and TCRdb's table has in-frame clones only and misses some. Among approximately 390,000 clones listed, 90% were seen once. Sequencing used peripheral blood. These TCRs come from a man younger than 35 with active or convalescent COVID-19.

V usage is TRBV5-4 and J usage is TRBJ2-7; perhaps TRBD2 as D (5 bases). The CDR3 is made up of 14 amino acids. Between the trimmed V and J ends, which lost 0 bases and 3 bases, there was a span of 10 bases. Germline V CDR1 and CDR2: SGHNT, YYREEE (reference sequence). CDR3 nucleotide sequence: TGTGCCAGCAGCTTGGGGTCCGGGATCTACGAGCAGTACTTC. This encodes CASSLGSGIYEQYF.

This sequence joins TRBV7-9 and TRBJ2-1; 9 bases map to TRBD1. The CDR3 has 15 amino acids. Germline-derived CDR1 and CDR2 are SEHNR and FQNEAQ (reference sequence). V was pared by 6 bases and J by 5 bases, with 8 bases of the junction left unmatched. CDR3 coding DNA: TGTGCCAGCAGTACGGGACAGGGTAGGAACAATGAGCAGTTCTTC. It is translated as CASSTGQGRNNEQFF.

The chain joins TRBV7-2 to TRBJ1-2; 8 bases line up with TRBD1. V was clipped by 7 bases and J by 4 bases; unmatched bases: 8. Germline V lookup: CDR1 SGHTA, CDR2 FQGNSA. The CDR3 extends over 14 amino acids. The CDR3 sequence is CASTEDRVGYGYTF. CDR3 sequence (DNA): TGTGCCAGCACCGAGGACAGGGTTGGCTATGGCTACACCTTC.

This rearrangement joins TRBV7-3 to TRBJ1-5; D unresolved. The CDR3 spans 16 residues. Trimming stripped 0 bases from V and 7 bases from J, with 16 bases between. Germline lookup yields CDR1 SGHTA and CDR2 FQGTGA. The CDR3 sequence: CASSLTVTDLQQPQHF. The CDR3 nucleotides are TGTGCCAGCAGCTTAACGGTTACGGACTTGCAACAGCCCCAGCATTTT.

This clone has only a few counts. This sequence joins TRBV27 and TRBJ1-6; tentative D call: TRBD1 (6 bases). The CDR3 extends over 18 amino acids. The V end was cut by 7 bases, the J end by 8 bases, with 27 bases between. In germline, CDR1 is MNHEY, CDR2 SMNVEV (reference sequence). Here the CDR3 DNA reads TGTGCCAGCACCCCAAATAGTAGGGCACAGGGCTACGATTCACCCCTCCACTTT. Amino acid sequence: CASTPNSRAQGYDSPLHF.

This clone showed up just once. V and J are TRBV9 and TRBJ2-3, with 7 bases lining up with TRBD2. Germline CDR1 and CDR2: SGDLS and YYNGEE. V lost 4 bases to trimming and J lost 0 bases; unmatched junction nucleotides: 11. The length of the CDR3 is 17 residues. This CDR3 is CASSPGRGSGSTDTQYF. The CDR3 bases are TGTGCCAGCAGCCCCGGTAGGGGTAGCGGGAGCACAGATACGCAGTATTTT.

This chain links TRBV9 with TRBJ1-3; TRBD1 aligns across 9 bases. V was clipped by 4 bases and J by 7 bases; unmatched bases: 12. Per germline, CDR1 SGDLS and CDR2 YYNGEE. The CDR3 covers 16 residues. CDR3 coding DNA: TGTGCCAGCAGCCCCGGGACAGGGCCATCCGGGAACACCATATATTTT. It encodes CASSPGTGPSGNTIYF. Based on the CDR3 plus reference TRBV9 and TRBJ1-3, the full variable domain is DSGVTQTPKHLITATGQRVTLRCSPRSGDLSVYWYQQSLDQGLQFLIQYYNGEERAKGNILERFSAQQFPDLHSELNLSSLELGDSALYFCASSPGTGPSGNTIYFGEGSWLTVV.

The chain links TRBV7-2 to TRBJ1-4; D call uncertain. The CDR3 has 16 residues. Deletions cut 4 bases from V and 0 bases from J, with 12 bases between. The germline CDR1 and CDR2 sequences are SGHTA and FQGNSA. CDR3 sequence: CASSWTHSATNEKLFF. CDR3 coding DNA: TGTGCCAGCAGCTGGACTCACAGTGCAACTAATGAAAAACTGTTTTTT.

The chain joins TRBV19 to TRBJ2-3, with D possibly being TRBD2 (5 bases). The CDR3 extends over 16 amino acids. V was trimmed by 6 bases and J by 8 bases, leaving 24 bases between them. Germline V lookup: CDR1 LNHDA, CDR2 SQIVND (reference sequence). CDR3 residues: CASSARSSSPRVTQYF. For the CDR3, the DNA is TGTGCCAGTAGCGCCCGATCTAGCTCCCCTCGAGTTACGCAGTATTTT.

The chain joins TRBV4-1 to TRBJ1-1; weak D call: TRBD1 (5 bases). V was clipped by 3 bases and J by 1 base, with 9 bases between them. The CDR3 has 14 amino acids. Germline values: CDR1 MGHRA, CDR2 YSYEKL. In DNA form, the CDR3 reads TGCGCCAGCAGCCAGCTCGGACAGAACACTGAAGCTTTCTTT. This encodes CASSQLGQNTEAFF.

The rearrangement uses TRBV15 and TRBJ2-5; 10 bases are shared with TRBD2. V lost 3 bases to trimming and J lost 4 bases; unmatched junction nucleotides: 5. Per germline, CDR1 LNHNV and CDR2 YYDKDF (reference sequence). The length of the CDR3 is 15 residues. The CDR3 spells CATSSIAGGPETQYF. The DNA of the CDR3 is TGTGCCACCAGCAGTATAGCGGGAGGCCCAGAGACCCAGTACTTC. The full variable domain, in which reference TRBV15 and TRBJ2-5 provide the parts outside the CDR3, is DAMVIQNPRYQVTQFGKPVTLSCSQTLNHNVMYWYQQKSSQAPKLLFHYYDKDFNNEADTPDNFQSRRPNTSFCFLDIRSPGLGDTAMYLCATSSIAGGPETQYFGPGTRLLVL.

Here the CDR3 reads CSVSRLTDTQYF. The CDR3 DNA sequence: TGCAGCGTTTCCAGGTTAACAGATACGCAGTATTTT. The chain couples TRBV29-1 to TRBJ2-3; no clear D gene. CDR3 length: 12 amino acids. The germline V and J ends were trimmed by 5 bases and 3 bases, with 9 bases remaining between them. In germline, CDR1 is SQVTM, CDR2 ANQGSEA.

In its sample, this clone was seen a few times. V gene TRBV19 combines with J gene TRBJ1-5, with TRBD1 matching 7 bases. With 2 bases clipped from V and 5 bases from J, the junction kept 6 bases outside the gene matches. The CDR3 covers 15 residues. Germline V gene data show CDR1 as LNHDA and CDR2 as SQIVND (reference sequence). CDR3 amino acids: CASSITGTAYQPQHF. The DNA for the CDR3 is TGTGCCAGTAGTATAACCGGGACAGCATATCAGCCCCAGCATTTT.

The gene calls are TRBV5-1 and TRBJ1-5; D ambiguous. This CDR3 is 13 amino acids long. In germline, CDR1 is SGHRS, CDR2 YFSETQ. Deletions cut 1 base from V and 8 bases from J, with 10 bases between. The CDR3 spells CASSLRPREPQHF. CDR3 coding DNA: TGCGCCAGCAGCTTGCGCCCGAGGGAGCCCCAGCATTTT.